One and the same sample provided the 3 T cell receptor beta chains below, sequenced in a study of cytomegalovirus exposure and HLA in healthy donors. 13 Jbeta primers and 60 Vbeta primers were used for the PCR. The data were produced by immunoSEQ multiplex PCR, yet TCRdb's version contains in-frame clones alone and is incomplete. Of about 140,000 clones in the sample, under 75% were seen once. What was sequenced was PBMCs. These receptors all stem from a woman aged 35 to 49 in good health and CMV-seronegative.

The gene calls are TRBV9 and TRBJ2-5; 7 positions match TRBD1. J was trimmed by 4 bases and V by 3 bases; bases with no gene match: 6. This CDR3 region has 14 residues. Germline loops: CDR1 SGDLS, CDR2 YYNGEE. CDR3 sequence: CASSAGTGAETQYF. The CDR3 region has the DNA TGTGCCAGCAGCGCTGGTACAGGGGCAGAGACCCAGTACTTC.

The genes are TRBV4-1 and TRBJ1-2; a weak D match, TRBD1 (6 bases). CDR1 MGHRA and CDR2 YSYEKL come from the germline V gene. CDR3 length: 14 amino acids. Between the trimmed V and J ends, which lost 1 base and 12 bases, there was a span of 18 bases. This chain's CDR3 is CASSQARDTALHTF. The CDR3 DNA reads TGCGCCAGCAGCCAAGCCCGGGACACGGCATTGCACACCTTC.

The chain is built from TRBV7-9 and TRBJ1-6; D might be TRBD1 (5 bases). The CDR3 is 16 amino acids. Trimming took off 3 bases at V and 7 bases at J, with 16 bases between the two ends. CDR1 SEHNR and CDR2 FQNEAQ come from the germline V gene (reference sequence). The CDR3 sequence is CASSFGRGRPNSPLHF. The CDR3 coding sequence is TGTGCCAGCAGCTTCGGAAGGGGTCGCCCGAATTCACCCCTCCACTTT.